Shown below are 30 T cell receptor beta chains from a single sample sequenced in a study of Ad26.COV2.S vaccination and SARS-CoV-2 variants. Repertoires were generated with immunoSEQ multiplex PCR, while TCRdb's copy carries only in-frame clones and drops some. The sample includes some 320,000 clones, around four fifths seen only once; the top ten take 2% to 2.5%. As for treatment: roughly 19 received Ad26.COV2.S at low or high dose, single or two shots; a few received placebo; per-sample allocation not given. The investigators took samples on day 63 after the first vaccine or placebo injection. The sample here was peripheral blood, taken in a trial of Ad26.COV2.S vaccine versus placebo. Receptors originate from a person aged 18 to 65 who received the Ad26.COV2.S COVID-19 vaccine or a placebo.

This clone was observed a handful of times. The rearrangement links TRBV10-1 to TRBJ1-2; 8 nucleotides match TRBD1. The CDR3 consists of 13 residues. Germline V gives CDR1 WNHNN, CDR2 SYGVQD (reference sequence). Trimming cost V 4 bases and J 6 bases; bases outside gene matches: 4. The CDR3 sequence is CASSVGQGDGYTF. CDR3 nucleotide sequence: TGCGCCAGCAGTGTTGGACAGGGCGATGGCTACACCTTC.

The chain uses TRBV28 and TRBJ1-5; a weak D match, TRBD1 (6 bases). The CDR3 extends over 14 amino acids. Deletions cut 7 bases from V and 6 bases from J, with 16 bases between. From germline, CDR1 is MDHEN and CDR2 SYDVKM. The CDR3 coding sequence is TGTGCCAGCATCCCAGTTGGGGGCTTTCAGCCCCAGCATTTT. It specifies CASIPVGGFQPQHF.

The J gene is TRBJ2-2, the V gene TRBV2; D possibly corresponds to TRBD2 (6 bases). The germline gives CDR1 SNHLY, CDR2 FYNNEI. V lost 8 bases to trimming and J lost 3 bases, with 13 bases between them. This CDR3 is built from 14 residues. The CDR3 is CASGSGVDTGELFF. CDR3 bases: TGTGCCAGCGGATCGGGGGTCGACACCGGGGAGCTGTTTTTT.

The V call is TRBV5-6, the J call TRBJ2-7; D remains ambiguous. V was clipped by 0 bases and J by 2 bases, with 6 bases between them. The CDR3 sequence is 13 residues long. The germline gives CDR1 SGHDT, CDR2 YYEEEE. The CDR3 DNA is TGTGCCAGCAGCTTGGAACAGCCCTACGAGCAGTACTTC. Translation gives CASSLEQPYEQYF. Based on the CDR3 plus reference TRBV5-6 and TRBJ2-7, the full variable domain is DAGVTQSPTHLIKTRGQQVTLRCSPKSGHDTVSWYQQALGQGPQFIFQYYEEEERQRGNFPDRFSGHQFPNYSSELNVNALLLGDSALYLCASSLEQPYEQYFGPGTRLTVT.

In this sample, this clone turned up once. This chain connects TRBV2 to TRBJ1-5, with D maybe TRBD1 (6 bases). This CDR3 has 15 amino acids. In germline, CDR1 is SNHLY, CDR2 FYNNEI. V was shortened by 6 bases and J by 3 bases, with 15 bases between the two germline ends. CDR3: CASRVGGQYNQPQHF. The CDR3 DNA reads TGTGCCAGCAGGGTGGGAGGACAGTACAATCAGCCCCAGCATTTT.

This clone was seen just once. The chain combines TRBV7-9 with TRBJ2-5, with D perhaps TRBD2 (5 bases). In germline, CDR1 is SEHNR, CDR2 FQNEAQ (reference sequence). The CDR3 sequence is 13 residues long. V dropped 5 bases and J dropped 4 bases, with 11 bases sitting between them. The CDR3 spells CASSPALAETQYF. The DNA of the CDR3 is TGTGCCAGCAGCCCGGCCCTAGCAGAGACCCAGTACTTC.

CDR3 DNA: TGTGCCAGCAGCCAGAAAAGGAACTTAGGCAACACCATATATTTT. It translates to CASSQKRNLGNTIYF. The chain is built from TRBV3-1 (or the pseudogene TRBV3-2) and TRBJ1-3; D is undetermined. Per the germline V gene, CDR1 is LGHDT and CDR2 is YNNKEL (reference sequence). This CDR3 comprises 15 residues. V was pared by 3 bases and J by 7 bases, with 16 bases between.

The chain joins TRBV29-1 to TRBJ1-2; D might be TRBD1 (6 bases). Germline CDR1 SQVTM, CDR2 ANQGSEA. Trimming pared 0 bases from V and 11 bases from J, leaving 16 bases between. There are 13 residues in the CDR3. CDR3 sequence: CSVEEGAKVGYTF. The CDR3 DNA is TGCAGCGTTGAAGAGGGGGCTAAAGTTGGATACACCTTC.

The chain recombines TRBV5-4 with TRBJ2-7, with D perhaps matching TRBD2 (7 bases). The V end lost 4 bases, the J end lost 4 bases, and 15 bases lay between the germline ends. The germline V gene has CDR1 SGHNT and CDR2 YYREEE (reference sequence). The CDR3 runs 14 residues. This CDR3 reads CASSTRGAGYEQYF. The DNA of the CDR3 is TGTGCCAGCAGCACCCGGGGGGCGGGGTACGAGCAGTACTTC.

This sequence joins TRBV5-1 and TRBJ2-7, with TRBD1 matching 12 bases. Per germline, CDR1 SGHRS and CDR2 YFSETQ. V lost 3 bases and J lost 3; bases outside the gene matches: 4. This CDR3 has 15 amino acids. CDR3 bases: TGCGCCAGCAGCTCAGGGACAGGGGGCCGCTACGAGCAGTACTTC. Its protein product is CASSSGTGGRYEQYF.

The DNA of the CDR3 is TGTGCCAGCAGCCCGATGATAGGGGGAACTGAAGCTTTCTTT. The encoded protein is CASSPMIGGTEAFF. This chain joins TRBV7-3 and TRBJ1-1; D is possibly TRBD1 (6 bases). The V end lost 5 bases, the J end lost 5 bases, and 15 bases lay between the germline ends. The germline V gene has CDR1 SGHTA and CDR2 FQGTGA. This CDR3 spans 14 amino acids.

The rearrangement joins TRBV2 to TRBJ2-1; 14 bases are a match to TRBD2. Trimming cost V 6 bases and J 16 bases; bases outside gene matches: 11. Germline V gene lookup returns CDR1 SNHLY and CDR2 FYNNEI. The CDR3 covers 14 residues. The CDR3: CASRAGTSGGPLFF. In nucleotides, the CDR3 is TGTGCCAGCAGAGCCGGGACTAGCGGGGGTCCCCTCTTCTTC.

This rearrangement joins TRBV7-3 to TRBJ2-7; D may match TRBD1 or TRBD2 (5 bases each). In germline, CDR1 is SGHTA, CDR2 FQGTGA. V was cut by 4 bases and J by 3 bases, with 13 bases left in between. The CDR3 totals 14 residues. CDR3 amino acids: CASSWGGGSYEQYF. The CDR3 bases are TGTGCCAGCAGCTGGGGTGGGGGAAGCTACGAGCAGTACTTC.

This chain joins TRBV2 and TRBJ1-1; D is ambiguous. From germline, CDR1 is SNHLY and CDR2 FYNNEI. CDR3 size: 15 residues. V lost 8 bases to trimming and J lost 0 bases, with 16 bases between them. The DNA of the CDR3 is TGTGCCAGCCGTGGCCGTGGGTACGTGAACACTGAAGCTTTCTTT. Its translation is CASRGRGYVNTEAFF.

The rearrangement links TRBV9 to TRBJ2-3; 9 bases align to TRBD2. The CDR3 extends over 16 amino acids. Germline V gene lookup returns CDR1 SGDLS and CDR2 YYNGEE. Trimming took 5 bases from V and 1 from J; bases not matched to a gene: 8. The CDR3 DNA reads as TGTGCCAGCAGTAACCGCGGGGGGGCGGGCACAGATACGCAGTATTTT. Translation: CASSNRGGAGTDTQYF.

This chain links TRBV6-5 with TRBJ1-1; D gene uncertain. CDR1 is MNHEY, CDR2 SVGAGI, per germline. Trimming stripped 7 bases from V and 0 bases from J, with 15 bases between. The CDR3 contains 15 residues. The CDR3 protein is CASNPSGQMNTEAFF. CDR3 DNA sequence: TGTGCCAGCAACCCAAGTGGCCAGATGAACACTGAAGCTTTCTTT.

The V gene is TRBV9, the J gene TRBJ1-6; perhaps TRBD1 as D (5 bases). V was clipped by 0 bases and J by 9 bases, with 13 bases between them. The CDR3 has 15 amino acids. Germline-derived CDR1 and CDR2 are SGDLS and YYNGEE. The CDR3 DNA sequence: TGTGCCAGCAGCGTAGGTGGCCGTAGGGGTTCACCCCTCCACTTT. Its translation is CASSVGGRRGSPLHF.

This chain uses TRBV7-3 with TRBJ2-7; D is possibly TRBD1 (6 bases). CDR1 is SGHTA, CDR2 FQGTGA, per germline. The CDR3 spans 15 residues. V was shortened by 0 bases and J by 2 bases, with 11 bases between the two germline ends. The CDR3 DNA reads as TGTGCCAGCAGCTTAACCGGGACAAAGACCTACGAGCAGTACTTC. This gives the protein CASSLTGTKTYEQYF.

The sample holds a few counts of this clone. The chain recombines TRBV7-2 with TRBJ2-1, with unresolved D. This CDR3 region has 15 residues. The V gene lost 0 bases and the J gene lost 0 bases, with 6 bases spanning the gap. CDR1 and CDR2 (germline): SGHTA, FQGNSA. CDR3: CASSLASSSYNEQFF. Here the CDR3 DNA reads TGTGCCAGCAGCTTAGCGTCGAGCTCCTACAATGAGCAGTTCTTC.

V is TRBV18 and J is TRBJ1-2; D perhaps matches TRBD1 (5 bases). Germline V CDR1 and CDR2: KGHSH, LQKENI. This CDR3 comprises 14 residues. V lost 5 bases, J lost 7 bases, and 17 bases lay in between. The CDR3 DNA reads TGTGCCAGCTCAGCCGTCCAGGTTGGGGGTGGCTACACCTTC. Protein sequence: CASSAVQVGGGYTF.

The V and J genes are TRBV19 and TRBJ2-3, with D possibly being TRBD2 (6 bases). This CDR3 spans 15 amino acids. Looked up from germline, CDR1 is LNHDA and CDR2 is SQIVND (reference sequence). V gave up 5 bases and J gave up 1 base, with 13 bases separating them. The CDR3 coding sequence is TGTGCCAGTAGTCTAGGACTATCGGGCACAGATACGCAGTATTTT. Translation gives CASSLGLSGTDTQYF.

V usage is TRBV7-2 and J usage is TRBJ2-2; 12 bases agree with TRBD2. Trimming took 5 bases from V and 7 from J; bases not matched to a gene: 14. Germline loops: CDR1 SGHTA, CDR2 FQGNSA. This CDR3 contains 18 residues. This CDR3 is CASSALPTSGGPGGELFF. DNA of the CDR3: TGTGCCAGCAGCGCTCTTCCGACTAGCGGGGGCCCCGGCGGGGAGCTGTTTTTT.

V and J are TRBV18 and TRBJ1-5; weak D call: TRBD1 (6 bases). Looked up from germline, CDR1 is KGHSH and CDR2 is LQKENI. Trimming shortened V by 2 bases and J by 5 bases, and 10 bases separated the two germline ends. The CDR3 is 14 residues long. The CDR3 protein is CASSPGGGDQPQHF. As DNA, the CDR3 is TGTGCCAGCTCACCAGGGGGGGGCGATCAGCCCCAGCATTTT.

V usage is TRBV7-9 and J usage is TRBJ2-1; D may be TRBD2 (6 bases). The CDR3 totals 13 residues. The V and J ends lost 3 bases and 7 bases respectively, with 10 bases between them. Germline assignment: CDR1 SEHNR and CDR2 FQNEAQ (reference sequence). The CDR3 protein is CASSFASGNEQFF. The CDR3 DNA reads TGTGCCAGCAGCTTTGCCAGCGGGAATGAGCAGTTCTTC.

A note on this clone: The sample holds other DNA sequences that translate to the same CDR3. V and J are TRBV7-2 and TRBJ2-2; no clear D. Trimming removed 2 bases from V and 7 bases from J, with 5 bases in between. The CDR3 loop spans 12 amino acids. Per the germline V gene, CDR1 is SGHTA and CDR2 is FQGNSA. The DNA of the CDR3 is TGTGCCAGCAGCTTAAAAATCGGGGAGCTGTTTTTT. Translated: CASSLKIGELFF.

The chain carries TRBV9 and TRBJ2-5; no clear D gene. The germline V and J ends were trimmed by 1 base and 5 bases, with 12 bases remaining between them. The length of the CDR3 is 14 residues. Per the germline V gene, CDR1 is SGDLS and CDR2 is YYNGEE. The CDR3 spells CASSVPSPSETQYF. The CDR3 coding sequence is TGTGCCAGCAGCGTACCCTCCCCCAGCGAGACCCAGTACTTC.

J is TRBJ2-2 and V is TRBV3-1 (or the pseudogene TRBV3-2), with D maybe TRBD2 (7 bases). Deletions cut 4 bases from V and 0 bases from J, with 9 bases between. This CDR3 region has 15 residues. From germline, CDR1 is LGHDT and CDR2 YNNKEL (reference sequence). The CDR3 is CASSRRGPNTGELFF. In nucleotides, the CDR3 is TGTGCCAGCAGCCGGCGGGGGCCGAACACCGGGGAGCTGTTTTTT.

This clone was seen only a few times. One end of the junction varies from germline; a read error may be responsible. The chain is built from TRBV3-1 (or the pseudogene TRBV3-2) and TRBJ1-2; tentatively, D is TRBD1 (6 bases). Germline V CDR1 and CDR2: LGHDT, YNNKEL (reference sequence). This CDR3 comprises 12 residues. CDR3 residues: CASSQEIGQSFF. The CDR3 nucleotides read TGTGCCAGCAGCCAAGAAATCGGACAGTCGTTCTTC.

A few counts support this clone. The chain has TRBV27 and TRBJ1-6; 7 nucleotides agree with TRBD1. V gave up 6 bases and J gave up 9 bases; unmatched junction bases: 17. This CDR3 is 17 amino acids long. The germline V gene encodes CDR1 MNHEY and CDR2 SMNVEV (reference sequence). In DNA, the CDR3 is TGTGCCAGCAGCCCCCGACAGGGTGGGTCGTTTACTTCACCCCTCCACTTT. This translates into CASSPRQGGSFTSPLHF.

In its sample, this clone ranks as medium-sized. The chain joins TRBV2 to TRBJ1-6; D possibly corresponds to TRBD1 (6 bases). This CDR3 has 14 residues. Germline CDR1 SNHLY, CDR2 FYNNEI. The V gene lost 8 bases and the J gene lost 7 bases, with 15 bases spanning the gap. The CDR3: CASSLGQLNSPLHF. CDR3 nucleotide sequence: TGTGCCAGCTCGTTAGGACAGCTGAATTCACCCCTCCACTTT.